The following is a T cell receptor beta chain sequence with its context. The antigen is not known. The CDR3 contains 16 residues. Germline assignment: CDR1 SGHRS and CDR2 YFSETQ. The ends were cut back, 3 bases at V and 2 bases at J, with 18 bases in the middle. The data belong to a study of identifying expanded T cells in peripheral blood. Whole-study results and caveats: Clone count variance between approximately two-week samples rose with total template count. Technical replicates showed approximately 1.2 changed clones; roughly two weeks 15 to 20; four weeks 19.

During the collection period, no donor immune events like infections were recorded. Method: immunoSEQ multiplex PCR; TCRdb's copy keeps in-frame clones and lacks some. The sample holds about 85,000 clones, roughly 91% seen once. The clonotype comes from a person aged 18 to 75 in good health. Input material: blood. This rearrangement joins TRBV5-1 to TRBJ2-7, with a possible D match to TRBD2 (6 bases). DNA of the CDR3: TGCGCCAGCAGCTGGCCGACACAGGCGGGAACCTACGAGCAGTACTTC. This gives the protein CASSWPTQAGTYEQYF.